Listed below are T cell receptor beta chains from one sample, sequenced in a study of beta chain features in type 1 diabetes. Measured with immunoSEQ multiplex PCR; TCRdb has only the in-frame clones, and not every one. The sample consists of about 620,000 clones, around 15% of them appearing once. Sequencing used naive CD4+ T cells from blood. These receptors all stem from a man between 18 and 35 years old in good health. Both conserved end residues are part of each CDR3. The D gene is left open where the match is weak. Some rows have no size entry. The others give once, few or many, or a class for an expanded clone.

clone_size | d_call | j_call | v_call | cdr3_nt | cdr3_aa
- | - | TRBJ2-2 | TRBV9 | TGTGCCAGCAGCGGGATGAGGGGCACCGGGGAGCTGTTTTTT | CASSGMRGTGELFF
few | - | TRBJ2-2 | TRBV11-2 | TGTGCCAGCAGCAGGGCCGGGGAGCTGTTTTTT | CASSRAGELFF
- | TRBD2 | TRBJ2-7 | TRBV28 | TGTGCCAGCAGTTTTCTGGGACTAGGCTACGAGCAGTACTTC | CASSFLGLGYEQYF
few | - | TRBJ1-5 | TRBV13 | TGTGCCAGCAGCTTAGGCCTGGGAAGGGCTGGCAATCAGCCCCAGCATTTT | CASSLGLGRAGNQPQHF
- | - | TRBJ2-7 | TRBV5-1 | TGCGCCAGCAGCCCGGACGGACAGTCCTACGAGCAGTACTTC | CASSPDGQSYEQYF
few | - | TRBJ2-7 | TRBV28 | TGTGCCAGCAGTATACAGAGCTCCTACGAGCAGTACTTC | CASSIQSSYEQYF
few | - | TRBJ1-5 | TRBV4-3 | TGCGCCAGCACCCTAGGGGCCACAGAACCTATTAGCAATCAGCCCCAGCATTTT | CASTLGATEPISNQPQHF
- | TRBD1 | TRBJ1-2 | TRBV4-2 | TGTGCCAGCAGCCCTGGACAGGGTTCTAACTATGGCTACACCTTC | CASSPGQGSNYGYTF
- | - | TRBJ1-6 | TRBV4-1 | TGCGCCAGCAGCCAAGATTCTGCCCCTAATTCACCCCTCCACTTT | CASSQDSAPNSPLHF
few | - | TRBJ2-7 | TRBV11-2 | TGTGCCAGCAGCGATCCCAGGGGAAACTACGAGCAGTACTTC | CASSDPRGNYEQYF
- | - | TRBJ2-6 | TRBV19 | TGTGCCAGTAGTATAGCCGGGGGTTCTGGGGCCAACGTCCTGACTTTC | CASSIAGGSGANVLTF
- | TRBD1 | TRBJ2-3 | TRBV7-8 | TGTGCCAGCAGAAGTGGAAGACAGGGGAAGACAGATACGCAGTATTTT | CASRSGRQGKTDTQYF
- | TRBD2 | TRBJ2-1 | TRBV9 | TGTGCCAGCAGCGCAATCAGCGGGAGCCCCAATGAGCAGTTCTTC | CASSAISGSPNEQFF
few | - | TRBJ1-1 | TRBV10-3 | TGTGCCATCAGTGAGTCGAACTCAAAGAACACTGAAGCTTTCTTT | CAISESNSKNTEAFF
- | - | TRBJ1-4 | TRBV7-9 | TGTGCCAGCAGCCCGAGGGAAAAACTGTTTTTT | CASSPREKLFF
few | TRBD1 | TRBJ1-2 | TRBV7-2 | TGTGCCAGCAGCCGGGGACAGGGGGCTTACTATGGCTACACCTTC | CASSRGQGAYYGYTF
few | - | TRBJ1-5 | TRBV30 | TGTGCCTGGAGTAGCTCAGAACTTAGCAATCAGCCCCAGCATTTT | CAWSSSELSNQPQHF
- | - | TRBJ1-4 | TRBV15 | TGTGCCTCGGGGCGGGGAGATGAAAAACTGTTTTTT | CASGRGDEKLFF
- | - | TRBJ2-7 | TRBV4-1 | TGCGCCAGCAGCCAAGTGGGCAGGAGAAATTTCTACGAGCAGTACTTC | CASSQVGRRNFYEQYF
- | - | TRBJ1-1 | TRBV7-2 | TGTGCCAGCAGCTTAACAGCAAACACTGAAGCTTTCTTT | CASSLTANTEAFF
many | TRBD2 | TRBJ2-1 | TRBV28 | TGTGCCAGCAGTTTGTCCGGGAGGTCTTCTAATGAGCAGTTCTTC | CASSLSGRSSNEQFF
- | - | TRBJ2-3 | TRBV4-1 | TGCGCCAGCAGCCAAGATAGAGCCCTATCTAGCACAGATACGCAGTATTTT | CASSQDRALSSTDTQYF
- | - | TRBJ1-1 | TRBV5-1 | TGCGCCAGCAGCTTGGAAGAGGGAAGGTTGACTTTCTTT | CASSLEEGRLTFF
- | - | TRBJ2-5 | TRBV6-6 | TGTGCCAGCAGTACGTACCAAGAGACCCAGTACTTC | CASSTYQETQYF
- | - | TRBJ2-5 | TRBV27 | TGTGCCAGCAGTTTGAGGGGGGTCAACTCCCAAGAGACCCAGTACTTC | CASSLRGVNSQETQYF
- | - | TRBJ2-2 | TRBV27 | TGTGCCAGCAGTTCCCTTCAGGGTCCCGGGGAGCTGTTTTTT | CASSSLQGPGELFF
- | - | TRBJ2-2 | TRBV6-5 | TGTGCCAGCAGTTTTATCCGGAACACCGGGGAGCTGTTTTTT | CASSFIRNTGELFF
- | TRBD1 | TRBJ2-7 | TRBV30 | TGTGCCTGGAGGCCTACAGGGGCATCGCAGTACTTC | CAWRPTGASQYF
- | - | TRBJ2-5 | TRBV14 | TGTGCCAGCAGCCAAGATCGGCCCTGGGAAAGAGTGACCCAGTACTTC | CASSQDRPWERVTQYF
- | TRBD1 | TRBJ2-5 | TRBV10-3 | TGTGCCATCAGTGAACCAAGGGGGCTGGAGACCCAGTACTTC | CAISEPRGLETQYF
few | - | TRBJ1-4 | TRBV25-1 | TGTGCCAGCAGTGAATGGGGCAGGGGTCGGGAAAAACTGTTTTTT | CASSEWGRGREKLFF
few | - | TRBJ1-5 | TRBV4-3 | TGCGCCAGCAGTACGGGTTATAGCAATCAGCCCCAGCATTTT | CASSTGYSNQPQHF
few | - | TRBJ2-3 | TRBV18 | TGTGCCAGCTCACCCAGGGTAGTGGGCACAGATACGCAGTATTTT | CASSPRVVGTDTQYF
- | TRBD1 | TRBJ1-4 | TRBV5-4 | TGTGCCAGCAGCCGGGGCGGGACAGAGAATGAAAAACTGTTTTTT | CASSRGGTENEKLFF
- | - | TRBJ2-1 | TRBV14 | TGTGCCAGCAGCCCTTGGTCAGGATGGAATGAGCAGTTCTTC | CASSPWSGWNEQFF
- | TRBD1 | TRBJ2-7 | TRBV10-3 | TGTGCCATCAGTGAGCCGGGACAGGGCCGCTACGAGCAGTACTTC | CAISEPGQGRYEQYF
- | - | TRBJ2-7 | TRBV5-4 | TGTGCCAGCAACACTGCAGGGGCGAGGTACGAGCAGTACTTC | CASNTAGARYEQYF
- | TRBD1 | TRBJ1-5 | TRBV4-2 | TGTGCCAGCAGCCAATACTCCGGGACAGGGATTAATCAGCCCCAGCATTTT | CASSQYSGTGINQPQHF
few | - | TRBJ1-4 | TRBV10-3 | TGTGCCACCGGGGGCAGTCGAAAACTGTTTTTT | CATGGSRKLFF
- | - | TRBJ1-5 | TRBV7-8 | TGTGCCAGCAGCCGAGATGTTTTGGGGGATGTTCAGCCCCAGCATTTT | CASSRDVLGDVQPQHF
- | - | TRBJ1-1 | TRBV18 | TGTGCCAGCTCATCATTATCGGGACACGGGAACACTGAAGCTTTCTTT | CASSSLSGHGNTEAFF
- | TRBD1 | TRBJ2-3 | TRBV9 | TGTGCCAGCAGCGCCGGACAGGGGAACACAGATACGCAGTATTTT | CASSAGQGNTDTQYF
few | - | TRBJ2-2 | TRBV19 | TGTGCCAGTAGTATGGGAGGCCCATTCTGGTCCGGAGACACCGGGGAGCTGTTTTTT | CASSMGGPFWSGDTGELFF
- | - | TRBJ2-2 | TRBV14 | TGTGCCAGCAGGCCCGGACGGTCGGCGAACACCGGGGAGCTGTTTTTT | CASRPGRSANTGELFF
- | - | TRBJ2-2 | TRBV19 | TGTGCCAGTAAGGAAGGGGCGCGTGACACCGGGGAGCTGTTTTTT | CASKEGARDTGELFF
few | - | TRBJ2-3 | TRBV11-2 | TGTGCCAGCAGCTTAGAGGTGGATACGCAGTATTTT | CASSLEVDTQYF